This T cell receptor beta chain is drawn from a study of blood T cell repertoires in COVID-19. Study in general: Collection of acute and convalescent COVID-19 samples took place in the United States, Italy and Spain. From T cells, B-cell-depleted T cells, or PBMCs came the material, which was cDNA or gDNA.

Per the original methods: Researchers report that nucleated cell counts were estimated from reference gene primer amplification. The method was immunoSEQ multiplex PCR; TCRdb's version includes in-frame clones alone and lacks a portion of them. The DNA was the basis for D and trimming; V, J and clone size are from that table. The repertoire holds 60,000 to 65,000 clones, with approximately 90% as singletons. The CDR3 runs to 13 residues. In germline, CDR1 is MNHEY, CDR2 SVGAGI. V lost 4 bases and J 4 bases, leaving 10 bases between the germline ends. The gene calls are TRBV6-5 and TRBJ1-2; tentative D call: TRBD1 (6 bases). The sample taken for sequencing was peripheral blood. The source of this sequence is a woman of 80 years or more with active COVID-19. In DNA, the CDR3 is TGTGCCAGCAGTTCTGGGGGGGCCTATGGCTACACCTTC. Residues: CASSSGGAYGYTF.